The TCR beta chain under discussion was sequenced for a study of CD8 T cells in Susac syndrome. Whole-study context: Blood was drawn from Susac syndrome patients while they were therapy-naive, on corticosteroids, or on intravenous immunoglobulin alone. Study-level points and caveats: Among people with Susac, CD8+ clonal expansion was greatest in TEMRA cells and active patients.

As to this clonotype: Its antigen remains unknown.

Reverse transcription used about 0.45 to 1 ug RNA and random hexamers. MiXCR was run by TCRdb on the immunoSEQ multiplex PCR reads, yielding one entry per CDR3 protein. Here the sample spans 75,000 or so distinct CDR3 sequences, over 85% being singletons. From blood CD8+ and CD4+ T cells, the TCR beta chain was sequenced. TEMRA cells were enriched by FACS, while CD8+ and CD4+ T cells were obtained through a negative isolation that was performed magnetically. Source material: CD8+ T cells from PBMCs. The TCR originated in a human donor with Susac syndrome.

The chain's CDR3 is CSAQTRKEEQYF. The CDR3 DNA reads TGCAGCGCACAGACACGAAAGGAGGAGCAGTACTTC. V gene TRBV29-1 combines with J gene TRBJ2-7; D ambiguous. CDR1 is SQVTM, CDR2 ANQGSEA, per germline. The CDR3 totals 12 residues. V was pared by 7 bases and J by 7 bases, with 17 bases between.